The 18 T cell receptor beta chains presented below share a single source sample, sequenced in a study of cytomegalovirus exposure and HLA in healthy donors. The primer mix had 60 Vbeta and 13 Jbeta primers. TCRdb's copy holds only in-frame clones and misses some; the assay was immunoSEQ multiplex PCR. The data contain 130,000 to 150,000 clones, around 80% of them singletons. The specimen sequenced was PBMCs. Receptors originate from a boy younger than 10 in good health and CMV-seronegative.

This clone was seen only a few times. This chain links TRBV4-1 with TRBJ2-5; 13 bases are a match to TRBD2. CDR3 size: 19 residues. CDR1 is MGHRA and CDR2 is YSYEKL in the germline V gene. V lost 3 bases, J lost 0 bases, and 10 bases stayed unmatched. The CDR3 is CASSQERPGLAGYQETQYF. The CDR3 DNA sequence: TGCGCCAGCAGCCAGGAACGGCCGGGACTAGCGGGGTACCAAGAGACCCAGTACTTC.

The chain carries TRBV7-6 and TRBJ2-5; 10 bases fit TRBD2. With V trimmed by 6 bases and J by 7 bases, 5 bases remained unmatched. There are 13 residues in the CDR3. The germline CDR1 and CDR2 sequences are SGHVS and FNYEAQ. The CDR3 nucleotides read TGTGCCAGCAGACGGTTAGCGGGAGGGACCCAGTACTTC. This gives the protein CASRRLAGGTQYF.

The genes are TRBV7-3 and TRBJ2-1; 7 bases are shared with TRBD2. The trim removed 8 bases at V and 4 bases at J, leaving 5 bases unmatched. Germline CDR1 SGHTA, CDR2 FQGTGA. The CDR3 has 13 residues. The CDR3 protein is CASSASGYNEQFF. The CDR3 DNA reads TGTGCCAGCTCGGCTAGCGGTTACAATGAGCAGTTCTTC.

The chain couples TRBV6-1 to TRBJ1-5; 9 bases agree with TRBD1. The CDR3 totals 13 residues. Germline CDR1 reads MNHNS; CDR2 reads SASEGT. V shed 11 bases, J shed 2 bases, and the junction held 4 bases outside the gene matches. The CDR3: CAGQGRGNQPQHF. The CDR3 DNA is TGTGCCGGACAGGGGAGGGGCAATCAGCCCCAGCATTTT.

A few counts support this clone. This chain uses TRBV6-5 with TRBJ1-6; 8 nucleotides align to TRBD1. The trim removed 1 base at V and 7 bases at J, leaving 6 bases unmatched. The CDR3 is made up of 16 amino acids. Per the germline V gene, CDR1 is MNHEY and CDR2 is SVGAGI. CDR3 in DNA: TGTGCCAGCAGTTACTTTAGGACAGGGAGGAATTCACCCCTCCACTTT. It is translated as CASSYFRTGRNSPLHF.

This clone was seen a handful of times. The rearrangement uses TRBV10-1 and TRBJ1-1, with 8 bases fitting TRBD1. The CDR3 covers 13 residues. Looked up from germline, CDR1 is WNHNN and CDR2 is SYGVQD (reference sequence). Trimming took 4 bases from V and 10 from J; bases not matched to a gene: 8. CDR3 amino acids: CASSAGGLQGAFF. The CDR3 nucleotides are TGCGCCAGCAGTGCAGGGGGCCTGCAGGGAGCTTTCTTT.

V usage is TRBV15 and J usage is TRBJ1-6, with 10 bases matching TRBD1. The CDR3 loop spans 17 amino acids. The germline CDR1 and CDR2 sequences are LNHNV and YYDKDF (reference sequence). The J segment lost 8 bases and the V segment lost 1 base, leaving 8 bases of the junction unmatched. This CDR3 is CATSRGFIGTGDSPLHF. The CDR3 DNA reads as TGTGCCACCAGCAGAGGTTTTATTGGGACAGGGGATTCACCCCTCCACTTT.

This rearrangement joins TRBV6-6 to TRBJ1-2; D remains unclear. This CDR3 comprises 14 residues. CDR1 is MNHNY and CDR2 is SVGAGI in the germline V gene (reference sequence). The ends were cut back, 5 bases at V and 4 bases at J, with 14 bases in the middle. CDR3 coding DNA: TGTGCCAGCAGTACAGTGGACCGGGGCTATGGCTACACCTTC. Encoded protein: CASSTVDRGYGYTF.

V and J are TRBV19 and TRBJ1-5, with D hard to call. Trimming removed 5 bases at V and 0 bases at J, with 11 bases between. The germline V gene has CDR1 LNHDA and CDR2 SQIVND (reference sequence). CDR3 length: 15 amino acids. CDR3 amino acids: CASSWSSYSNQPQHF. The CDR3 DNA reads TGTGCCAGTAGTTGGAGCTCCTATAGCAATCAGCCCCAGCATTTT.

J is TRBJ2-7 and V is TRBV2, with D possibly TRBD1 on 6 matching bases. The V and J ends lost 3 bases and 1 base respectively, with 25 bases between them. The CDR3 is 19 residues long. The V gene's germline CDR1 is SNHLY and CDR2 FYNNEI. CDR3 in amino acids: CASSDPRPRGVSFSYEQYF. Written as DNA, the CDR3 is TGTGCCAGCAGTGATCCGAGGCCCAGGGGAGTCAGCTTTTCCTACGAGCAGTACTTC.

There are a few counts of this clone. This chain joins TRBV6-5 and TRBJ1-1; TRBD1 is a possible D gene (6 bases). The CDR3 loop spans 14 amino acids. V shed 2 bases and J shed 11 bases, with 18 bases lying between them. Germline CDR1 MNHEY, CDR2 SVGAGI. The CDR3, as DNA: TGTGCCAGCAGTTACGCAGACCACAGGGTTCAGGCTTTCTTT. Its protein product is CASSYADHRVQAFF.

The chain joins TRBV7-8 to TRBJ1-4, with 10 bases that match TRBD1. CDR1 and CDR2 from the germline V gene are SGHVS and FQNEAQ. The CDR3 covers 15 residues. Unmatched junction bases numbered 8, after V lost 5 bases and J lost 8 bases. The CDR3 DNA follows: TGTGCCAGCAGCCCTAGTGGGACAGGGGTGGAAAAACTGTTTTTT. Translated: CASSPSGTGVEKLFF. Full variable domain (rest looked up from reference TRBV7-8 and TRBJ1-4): GAGVSQSPRYKVAKRGQDVALRCDPISGHVSLFWYQQALGQGPEFLTYFQNEAQLDKSGLPSDRFFAERPEGSVSTLKIQRTQQEDSAVYLCASSPSGTGVEKLFFGSGTQLSVL.

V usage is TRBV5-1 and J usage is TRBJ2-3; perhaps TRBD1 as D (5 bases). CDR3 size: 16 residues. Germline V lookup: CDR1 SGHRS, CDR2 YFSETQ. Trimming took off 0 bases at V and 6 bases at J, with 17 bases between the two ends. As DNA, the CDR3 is TGCGCCAGCAGCTTGGGTGGGGCTGTGATCGGGGATACGCAGTATTTT. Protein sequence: CASSLGGAVIGDTQYF.

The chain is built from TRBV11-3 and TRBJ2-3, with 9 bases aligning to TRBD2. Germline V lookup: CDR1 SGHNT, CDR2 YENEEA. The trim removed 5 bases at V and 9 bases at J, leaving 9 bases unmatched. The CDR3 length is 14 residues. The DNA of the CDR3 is TGTGCCAGCAGCCAAGGACTAGCGTTAGGGACGCAGTATTTT. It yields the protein CASSQGLALGTQYF. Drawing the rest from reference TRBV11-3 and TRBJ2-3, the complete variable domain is EAGVVQSPRYKIIEKKQPVAFWCNPISGHNTLYWYLQNLGQGPELLIRYENEEAVDDSQLPKDRFSAERLKGVDSTLKIQPAELGDSAVYLCASSQGLALGTQYFGPGTRLTVL.

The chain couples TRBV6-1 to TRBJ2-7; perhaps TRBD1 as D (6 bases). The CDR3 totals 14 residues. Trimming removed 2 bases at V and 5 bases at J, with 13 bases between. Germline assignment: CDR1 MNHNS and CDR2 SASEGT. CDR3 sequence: CASSENQYRDEQYF. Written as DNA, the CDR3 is TGTGCCAGCAGTGAAAATCAATACAGGGACGAGCAGTACTTC.

The CDR3: CASSLGRVQETQYF. The CDR3 nucleotides read TGTGCCAGCAGCTTGGGGAGGGTCCAAGAGACCCAGTACTTC. V and J are TRBV5-6 and TRBJ2-5; a possible D gene is TRBD2 (6 bases). The CDR3 totals 14 residues. Trimming shortened V by 0 bases and J by 1 base, and 7 bases separated the two germline ends. Looked up from germline, CDR1 is SGHDT and CDR2 is YYEEEE. The full variable domain, with the rest looked up from reference TRBV5-6 and TRBJ2-5, is DAGVTQSPTHLIKTRGQQVTLRCSPKSGHDTVSWYQQALGQGPQFIFQYYEEEERQRGNFPDRFSGHQFPNYSSELNVNALLLGDSALYLCASSLGRVQETQYFGPGTRLLVL.

The CDR3 sequence is CASSSGPQGLMNQPQHF. Written as DNA, the CDR3 is TGTGCCAGCAGCTCCGGGCCTCAGGGGTTGATGAATCAGCCCCAGCATTTT. The chain recombines TRBV5-5 with TRBJ1-5, with D possibly being TRBD1 (6 bases). V dropped 3 bases and J dropped 4 bases, with 20 bases sitting between them. The V gene's germline CDR1 is SGHKS and CDR2 YYEKEE (reference sequence). This CDR3 comprises 17 residues.

The CDR3 is CASSDPAARYEQYF. The CDR3 DNA reads TGTGCCAGCAGTGACCCGGCCGCGAGGTACGAGCAGTACTTC. The chain couples TRBV6-5 to TRBJ2-7; unclear D gene. V gave up 5 bases and J gave up 4 bases, with 15 bases separating them. CDR1 MNHEY and CDR2 SVGAGI come from the germline V gene. CDR3 size: 14 residues.